This T cell receptor (beta chain) was sequenced in a study of T cell responses to AZD1222 COVID-19 vaccine. The table came from immunoSEQ multiplex PCR; TCRdb's copy has only in-frame clones and leaves some out. Of tens of thousands of clones listed, 85% to 90% are singletons. V lost 0 bases and J 6 bases, leaving 23 bases between the germline ends. The CDR3 runs 18 residues. The germline CDR1 and CDR2 sequences are MNHNS and SASEGT. Specimen: peripheral blood, collected on day 0 of AZD1222 vaccination. The origin of this receptor is an adult in good health. The chain carries TRBV6-1 and TRBJ1-2; D might be TRBD1 (6 bases). The CDR3 region has the DNA TGTGCCAGCAGTGAAGCGCACAGCGCTACAGGGTTTACTGATGGCTACACCTTC. It encodes CASSEAHSATGFTDGYTF.